This entry lists 10 T cell receptor beta chains sequenced from one sample in a study of blood T cell repertoires in COVID-19. The protocol was immunoSEQ multiplex PCR, while the TCRdb copy is restricted to in-frame clones and leaves out a portion. This table holds around 300,000 clones, 80% to 90% found once. Sequences were obtained from peripheral blood. The receptors shown here come from a woman aged 45-65 years with COVID-19, enrolled during active disease.

The chain employs TRBV5-1 and TRBJ1-3; no firm D call. Germline CDR1 is SGHRS and CDR2 is YFSETQ. This CDR3 comprises 15 residues. V lost 0 bases and J 0 bases, leaving 7 bases between the germline ends. The CDR3 protein is CASSLVSASGNTIYF. Written as DNA, the CDR3 is TGCGCCAGCAGCTTGGTAAGCGCCTCTGGAAACACCATATATTTT.

The gene calls are TRBV29-1 and TRBJ2-5, with 10 bases matching TRBD1. Germline lookup yields CDR1 SQVTM and CDR2 ANQGSEA. V was clipped by 6 bases and J by 4 bases; unmatched bases: 5. The CDR3 spans 13 residues. CDR3 DNA: TGCAGCGTGCGGACAGGGGGTGGAGAGACCCAGTACTTC. It yields the protein CSVRTGGGETQYF.

The V and J genes are TRBV11-3 and TRBJ1-2; 7 bases are a match to TRBD1. CDR1 SGHNT and CDR2 YENEEA come from the germline V gene. Trimming took 3 bases from V and 6 from J; bases not matched to a gene: 13. This CDR3 has 16 residues. CDR3 DNA sequence: TGTGCCAGCAGCTTTATGTCAACCGGGACAGAGAATGGCTACACCTTC. It specifies CASSFMSTGTENGYTF.

The chain joins TRBV9 to TRBJ2-3; TRBD2 agrees at 7 bases. Germline CDR1 reads SGDLS; CDR2 reads YYNGEE. With 4 bases clipped from V and 5 bases from J, the junction kept 4 bases outside the gene matches. The CDR3 spans 13 residues. CDR3 sequence reads: CASSFPSGDTQYF. In DNA form, the CDR3 reads TGTGCCAGCAGCTTCCCTAGCGGAGATACGCAGTATTTT.

The chain has TRBV19 and TRBJ1-1, with a possible D match to TRBD1 (6 bases). This CDR3 spans 15 amino acids. Trimming pared 0 bases from V and 5 bases from J, leaving 13 bases between. CDR1 is LNHDA, CDR2 SQIVND, per germline (reference sequence). CDR3 protein: CASSIEEGGPTEAFF. In nucleotides, the CDR3 is TGTGCCAGTAGTATAGAAGAGGGGGGGCCAACTGAAGCTTTCTTT.

The chain uses TRBV5-1 and TRBJ2-3; D may be TRBD1 (6 bases). CDR3 length: 15 residues. Between the trimmed V and J ends, which lost 4 bases and 4 bases, there was a span of 16 bases. From germline, CDR1 is SGHRS and CDR2 YFSETQ. The CDR3, as DNA: TGCGCCAGCAGCGCCCAGGGGTTACAGGCAGATACGCAGTATTTT. This translates into CASSAQGLQADTQYF.

The V and J genes are TRBV9 and TRBJ2-2, with TRBD1 matching 8 bases. The CDR3 consists of 15 residues. The V segment lost 2 bases and the J segment 5 bases; nucleotides outside the gene matches: 5. Germline-derived CDR1 and CDR2 are SGDLS and YYNGEE. The CDR3 sequence is CASSVQGARTGELFF. The DNA of the CDR3 is TGTGCCAGCAGCGTCCAGGGGGCGAGGACCGGGGAGCTGTTTTTT.

This clone was observed once. The chain uses TRBV27 and TRBJ2-7, with 7 positions matching TRBD2. The CDR3 is 14 residues long. V was pared by 3 bases and J by 0 bases, with 2 bases of the junction left unmatched. Germline loops: CDR1 MNHEY, CDR2 SMNVEV (reference sequence). The CDR3 here is CASSFLADSYEQYF. In nucleotides, the CDR3 is TGTGCCAGCAGTTTCCTAGCGGACTCCTACGAGCAGTACTTC.

The chain links TRBV5-4 to TRBJ2-7; perhaps TRBD1 as D (5 bases). Germline V gene data show CDR1 as SGHNT and CDR2 as YYREEE (reference sequence). The length of the CDR3 is 15 residues. V lost 1 base and J lost 2, with 13 bases in between. The CDR3, as DNA: TGTGCCAGCAGCTTGATCTACCAAGGGGCCTACGAGCAGTACTTC. Translating gives CASSLIYQGAYEQYF.

With respect to this clone: The identical CDR3 is also encoded by other nucleotide sequences in the sample. The gene calls are TRBV6-5 and TRBJ2-7; 10 bases agree with TRBD2. Germline CDR1 MNHEY, CDR2 SVGAGI. Trimming cost V 5 bases and J 0 bases; bases outside gene matches: 1. CDR3 length equals 14 residues. The CDR3 coding sequence is TGTGCCAGCAGTCGGACTAGCGGCTCCTACGAGCAGTACTTC. This codes for CASSRTSGSYEQYF.